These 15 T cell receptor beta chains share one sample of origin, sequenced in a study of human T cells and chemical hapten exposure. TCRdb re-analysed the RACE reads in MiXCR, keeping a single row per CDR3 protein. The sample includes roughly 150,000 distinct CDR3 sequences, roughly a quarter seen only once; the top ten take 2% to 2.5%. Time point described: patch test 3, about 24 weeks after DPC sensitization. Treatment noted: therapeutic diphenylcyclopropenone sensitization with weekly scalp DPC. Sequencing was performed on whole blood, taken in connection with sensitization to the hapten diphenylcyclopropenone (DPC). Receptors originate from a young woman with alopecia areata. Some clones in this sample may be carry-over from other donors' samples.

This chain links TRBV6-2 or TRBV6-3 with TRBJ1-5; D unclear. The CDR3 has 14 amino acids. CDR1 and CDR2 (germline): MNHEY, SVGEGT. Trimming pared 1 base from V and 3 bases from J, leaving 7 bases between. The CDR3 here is CASSYYSANQPQHF. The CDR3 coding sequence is TGTGCCAGCAGTTACTACAGCGCCAATCAGCCCCAGCATTTT.

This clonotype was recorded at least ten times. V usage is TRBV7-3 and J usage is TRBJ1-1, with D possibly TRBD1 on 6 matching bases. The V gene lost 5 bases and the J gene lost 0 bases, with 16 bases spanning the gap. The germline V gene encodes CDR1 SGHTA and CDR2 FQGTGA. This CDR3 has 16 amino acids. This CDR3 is CASSPQGIRMNTEAFF. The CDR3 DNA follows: TGTGCCAGCAGCCCCCAGGGGATCAGGATGAACACTGAAGCTTTCTTT.

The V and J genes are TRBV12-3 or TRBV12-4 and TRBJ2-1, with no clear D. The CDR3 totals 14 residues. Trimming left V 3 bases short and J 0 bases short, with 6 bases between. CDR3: CASSFGSSYNEQFF. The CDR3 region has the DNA TGTGCCAGCAGTTTCGGTAGCTCCTACAATGAGCAGTTCTTC.

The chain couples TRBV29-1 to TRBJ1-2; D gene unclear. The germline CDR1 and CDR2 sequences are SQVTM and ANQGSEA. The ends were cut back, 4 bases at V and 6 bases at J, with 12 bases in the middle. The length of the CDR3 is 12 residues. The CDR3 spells CSVGPQANGYTF. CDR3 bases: TGCAGCGTTGGGCCGCAGGCGAATGGCTACACCTTC.

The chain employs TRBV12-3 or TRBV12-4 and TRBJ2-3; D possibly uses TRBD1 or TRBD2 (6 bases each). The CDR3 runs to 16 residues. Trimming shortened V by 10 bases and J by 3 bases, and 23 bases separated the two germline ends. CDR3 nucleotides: TGTGCCATCTCGTGGGGGGCTACGTGGGTTACAGATACGCAGTATTTT. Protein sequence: CAISWGATWVTDTQYF.

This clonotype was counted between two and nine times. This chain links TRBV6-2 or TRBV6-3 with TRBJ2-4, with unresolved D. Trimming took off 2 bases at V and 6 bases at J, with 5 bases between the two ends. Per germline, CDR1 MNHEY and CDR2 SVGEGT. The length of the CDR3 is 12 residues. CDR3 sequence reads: CASSYPANIQYF. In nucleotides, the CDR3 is TGTGCCAGCAGTTACCCGGCAAACATTCAGTACTTC.

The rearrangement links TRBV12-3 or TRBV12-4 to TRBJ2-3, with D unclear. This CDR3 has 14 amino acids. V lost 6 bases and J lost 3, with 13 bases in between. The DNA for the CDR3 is TGTGCCAGCAGCCTGAGTAGGGCGACAGATACGCAGTATTTT. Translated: CASSLSRATDTQYF.

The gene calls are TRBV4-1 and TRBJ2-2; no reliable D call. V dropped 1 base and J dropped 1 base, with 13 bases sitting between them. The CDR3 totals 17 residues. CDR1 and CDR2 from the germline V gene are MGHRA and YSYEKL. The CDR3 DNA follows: TGCGCCAGCAGCCAAGTAGTTCCAGGCAGGAACACCGGGGAGCTGTTTTTT. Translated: CASSQVVPGRNTGELFF.

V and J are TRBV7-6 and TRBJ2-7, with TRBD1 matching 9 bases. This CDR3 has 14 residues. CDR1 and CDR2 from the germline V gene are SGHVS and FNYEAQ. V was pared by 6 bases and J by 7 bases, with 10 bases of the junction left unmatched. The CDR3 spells CASSLGQGQREQYF. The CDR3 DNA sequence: TGTGCCAGCAGTTTGGGACAGGGTCAGCGAGAGCAGTACTTC.

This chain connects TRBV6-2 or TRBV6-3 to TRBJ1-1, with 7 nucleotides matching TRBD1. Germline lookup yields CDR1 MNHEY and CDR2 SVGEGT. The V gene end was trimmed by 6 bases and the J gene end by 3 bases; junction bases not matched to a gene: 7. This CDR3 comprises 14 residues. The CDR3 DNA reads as TGTGCCAGCAGCCAATCCACAGGGGACACTGAAGCTTTCTTT. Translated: CASSQSTGDTEAFF.

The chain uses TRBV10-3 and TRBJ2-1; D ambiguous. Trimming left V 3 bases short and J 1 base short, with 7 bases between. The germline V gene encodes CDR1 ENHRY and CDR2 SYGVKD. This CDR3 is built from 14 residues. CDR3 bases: TGTGCCATCAGTGAAAAGAGGTCCTACAATGAGCAGTTCTTC. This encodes CAISEKRSYNEQFF.

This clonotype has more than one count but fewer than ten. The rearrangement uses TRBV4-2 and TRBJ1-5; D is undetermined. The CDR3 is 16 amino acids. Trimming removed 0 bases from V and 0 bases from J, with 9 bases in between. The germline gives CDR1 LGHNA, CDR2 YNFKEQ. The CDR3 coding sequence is TGTGCCAGCAGCCAAGACAGGACGTATAGCAATCAGCCCCAGCATTTT. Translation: CASSQDRTYSNQPQHF.

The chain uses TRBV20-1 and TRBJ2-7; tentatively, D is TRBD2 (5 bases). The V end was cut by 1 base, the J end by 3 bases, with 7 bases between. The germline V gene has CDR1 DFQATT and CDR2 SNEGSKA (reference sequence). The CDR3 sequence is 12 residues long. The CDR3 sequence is CSARGRFYEQYF. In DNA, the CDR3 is TGCAGTGCTAGAGGGAGGTTCTACGAGCAGTACTTC.

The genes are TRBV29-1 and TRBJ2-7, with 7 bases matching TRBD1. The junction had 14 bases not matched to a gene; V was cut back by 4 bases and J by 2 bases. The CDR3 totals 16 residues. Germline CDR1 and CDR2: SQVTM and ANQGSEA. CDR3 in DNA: TGCAGCGTTGCCCTATCTTCCGACAGGGAACCCTACGAGCAGTACTTC. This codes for CSVALSSDREPYEQYF.

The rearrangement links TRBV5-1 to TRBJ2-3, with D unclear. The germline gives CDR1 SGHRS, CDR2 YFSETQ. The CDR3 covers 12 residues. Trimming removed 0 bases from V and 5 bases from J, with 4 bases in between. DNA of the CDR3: TGCGCCAGCAGCTTGGCCAAAGATACGCAGTATTTT. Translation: CASSLAKDTQYF.